This T cell receptor beta chain was documented in a study of shared clonotypes between healthy human individuals. Naive CD8 cells lacked CD45RO, underwent positive selection for CCR7 and left out terminally differentiated effector memory CD45RA+ cells. In regard to this clone: Additional DNA sequences in this sample encode the identical CDR3.

Looked up from germline, CDR1 is SGHTA and CDR2 is FQGNSA. V dropped 6 bases and J dropped 3 bases, with 12 bases sitting between them. The CDR3 runs to 13 residues. Data came from immunoSEQ multiplex PCR; TCRdb stores just in-frame clones and leaves some out. The sample has some 2.1 million clones; 85% to 95% are singletons. The V gene is TRBV7-2, the J gene TRBJ2-7, with D unclear. Sequenced: naive CD8+ T cells from PBMCs. The TCR originated in a man between 18 and 29 years old in good health. Some clones in this sample may be carry-over from other donors' samples. CDR3 sequence: CASSPLLFYEQYF. CDR3 coding DNA: TGTGCCAGCAGTCCCCTACTGTTCTACGAGCAGTACTTC. The complete variable domain, with remaining parts taken from reference TRBV7-2 and TRBJ2-7, reads GAGVSQSPSNKVTEKGKDVELRCDPISGHTALYWYRQSLGQGLEFLIYFQGNSAPDKSGLPSDRFSAERTGGSVSTLTIQRTQQEDSAVYLCASSPLLFYEQYFGPGTRLTVT.